The 13 T cell receptor beta chains below all came from one sample that was sequenced in a study of radiation and T cells in renal cell carcinoma (dated by TCRdb to 2020 to 2021). Library preparation employed the immunoSEQ multiplex PCR assay. The table comes from immuneACCESS by way of TCRdb, which keeps in-frame sequences with V and J called. Part of the clones is missing from these tables; in studies checked, under half for an unresolved V gene and the rest for unknown reasons. This sample gives some 72,000 clones in total; about four fifths of them show up just once. Around 5.5% of the sample is in the top ten clones. The time point label corresponds to: blood 2 weeks post-SBRT. Reading the label with the study, this specimen's treatment or condition is: 15 Gy SBRT to primary tumor, nephrectomy 4 weeks later. This specimen was blood, taken from a patient whose treatment included radiotherapy and nephrectomy. Receptors originate from a man between 60 and 70 years old with renal cell carcinoma.

The chain recombines TRBV7-9 with TRBJ2-6; tentative D call: TRBD2 (6 bases). The CDR3 spans 12 residues. V was cut by 1 base and J by 12 bases, with 7 bases left in between. CDR1 is SEHNR and CDR2 is FQNEAQ in the germline V gene (reference sequence). CDR3 in DNA: TGTGCCAGCAGCTTAGGGGGAGGCGTCCTGACTTTC. It yields the protein CASSLGGGVLTF.

The chain links TRBV27 to TRBJ1-5; D not resolved. Germline-derived CDR1 and CDR2 are MNHEY and SMNVEV (reference sequence). This CDR3 comprises 12 residues. Trimming took 4 bases from V and 4 from J, leaving 5 bases between them. Written as DNA, the CDR3 is TGTGCCAGCAGTTCCGTGAATCAGCCCCAGCATTTT. Its protein is CASSSVNQPQHF.

V and J are TRBV7-6 and TRBJ1-2; 8 bases are shared with TRBD1. Germline V gene lookup returns CDR1 SGHVS and CDR2 FNYEAQ. Trimming cost V 5 bases and J 7 bases; bases outside gene matches: 6. The CDR3 consists of 13 residues. The CDR3 DNA follows: TGTGCCAGCAGCCAGACAGGGGACGGTGGCTACACCTTC. This encodes CASSQTGDGGYTF.

The chain joins TRBV27 to TRBJ2-1; D may be TRBD2 (9 bases). Trimming took 8 bases from V and 0 from J, leaving 20 bases between them. The length of the CDR3 is 17 residues. Germline CDR1 reads MNHEY; CDR2 reads SMNVEV (reference sequence). As DNA, the CDR3 is TGTGCCAGCCGGACAGGGATAGCGGGAGCCTCCTACAATGAGCAGTTCTTC. Translated, it gives CASRTGIAGASYNEQFF.

The genes are TRBV2 and TRBJ1-4, with TRBD1 identical over 10 bases. Germline-derived CDR1 and CDR2 are SNHLY and FYNNEI. The CDR3 extends over 15 amino acids. Trimming took 6 bases from V and 8 from J; bases not matched to a gene: 9. The CDR3 spells CASRGRDRGIEKLFF. The CDR3 DNA reads as TGTGCCAGCAGGGGACGGGACAGGGGTATCGAAAAACTGTTTTTT.

V usage is TRBV4-2 and J usage is TRBJ1-5; D gene ambiguous. The germline gives CDR1 LGHNA, CDR2 YNFKEQ. The CDR3 extends over 14 amino acids. Trimming took 1 base from V and 2 from J, leaving 6 bases between them. The CDR3 sequence is CASSQAAGNQPQHF. CDR3 DNA: TGTGCCAGCAGCCAAGCGGCAGGCAATCAGCCCCAGCATTTT.

The chain couples TRBV4-1 to TRBJ2-7; D possibly corresponds to TRBD1 (6 bases). The V and J ends lost 1 base and 4 bases respectively, with 11 bases between them. Per the germline V gene, CDR1 is MGHRA and CDR2 is YSYEKL. The CDR3 extends over 14 amino acids. The CDR3: CASSQAQGGYEQYF. The CDR3 DNA sequence: TGCGCCAGCAGCCAAGCACAGGGTGGGTACGAGCAGTACTTC.

The CDR3 bases are TGTGCCAGCAGCCTTTCCAGCGTAGCGGGAGGCAATGAGCAGTTCTTC. Protein sequence: CASSLSSVAGGNEQFF. J is TRBJ2-1 and V is TRBV6-6; the match to TRBD2 covers 10 bases. Germline trimming cut 6 bases from V and 6 bases from J; bases unmatched to any gene: 11. The CDR3 contains 16 residues. Per the germline V gene, CDR1 is MNHNY and CDR2 is SVGAGI (reference sequence).

This clone was detected once. This chain joins TRBV2 and TRBJ2-6, with 7 bases aligning to TRBD1. The length of the CDR3 is 16 residues. With 6 bases clipped from V and 3 bases from J, the junction kept 8 bases outside the gene matches. CDR1 is SNHLY and CDR2 is FYNNEI in the germline V gene. The CDR3 nucleotides are TGTGCCAGCAGACAGTCGACAGGGAATGGGGCCAACGTCCTGACTTTC. It is translated as CASRQSTGNGANVLTF.

The V call is TRBV6-6, the J call TRBJ2-5; 13 nucleotides align to TRBD2. Germline V gives CDR1 MNHNY, CDR2 SVGAGI (reference sequence). The ends lost 8 bases at V and 2 bases at J; junction bases unmatched: 2. This CDR3 region has 14 residues. CDR3: CASGLAGAQETQYF. The CDR3 coding sequence is TGTGCCAGCGGACTAGCGGGGGCACAAGAGACCCAGTACTTC.

The J gene is TRBJ1-5, the V gene TRBV6-6; possibly TRBD1 for D (5 bases). V gave up 2 bases and J gave up 0 bases, with 11 bases separating them. This CDR3 contains 16 residues. CDR1 is MNHNY and CDR2 is SVGAGI in the germline V gene (reference sequence). CDR3 amino acids: CASSYLRQYSNQPQHF. The CDR3 DNA follows: TGTGCCAGCAGTTACCTGCGACAGTATAGCAATCAGCCCCAGCATTTT.

This rearrangement joins TRBV12-5 to TRBJ1-5, with D unresolved. Trimming took 7 bases from V and 0 from J, leaving 10 bases between them. Looked up from germline, CDR1 is LGHNT and CDR2 is FRNRAP. The CDR3 totals 14 residues. In DNA, the CDR3 is TGTGCTAGTGAAGAGGACGGTAGCAATCAGCCCCAGCATTTT. It encodes CASEEDGSNQPQHF.

J is TRBJ1-1 and V is TRBV6-5, with D perhaps TRBD1 (5 bases). The CDR3 length is 13 residues. Germline V gene data show CDR1 as MNHEY and CDR2 as SVGAGI. Trimming removed 7 bases at V and 5 bases at J, with 14 bases between. The CDR3 is CASTPGGVTEAFF. CDR3 DNA: TGTGCCAGCACCCCGGGAGGGGTGACTGAAGCTTTCTTT.